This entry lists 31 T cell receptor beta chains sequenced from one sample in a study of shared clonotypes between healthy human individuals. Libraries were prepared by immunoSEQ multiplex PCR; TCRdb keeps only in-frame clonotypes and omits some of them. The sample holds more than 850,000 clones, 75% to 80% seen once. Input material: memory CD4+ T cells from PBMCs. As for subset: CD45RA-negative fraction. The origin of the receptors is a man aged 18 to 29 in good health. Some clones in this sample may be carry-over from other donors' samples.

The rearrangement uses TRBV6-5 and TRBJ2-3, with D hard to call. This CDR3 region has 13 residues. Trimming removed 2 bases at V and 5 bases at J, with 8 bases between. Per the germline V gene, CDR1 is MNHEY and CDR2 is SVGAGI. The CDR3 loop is CASSYRAGDTQYF. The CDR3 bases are TGTGCCAGCAGTTACAGGGCCGGAGATACGCAGTATTTT.

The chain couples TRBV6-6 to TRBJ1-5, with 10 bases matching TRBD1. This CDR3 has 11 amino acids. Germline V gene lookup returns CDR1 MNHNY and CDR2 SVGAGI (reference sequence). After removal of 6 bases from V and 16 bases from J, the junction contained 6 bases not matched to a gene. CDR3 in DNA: TGTGCCAGCAGGGGACAGGGGCTAATCCATTTT. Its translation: CASRGQGLIHF.

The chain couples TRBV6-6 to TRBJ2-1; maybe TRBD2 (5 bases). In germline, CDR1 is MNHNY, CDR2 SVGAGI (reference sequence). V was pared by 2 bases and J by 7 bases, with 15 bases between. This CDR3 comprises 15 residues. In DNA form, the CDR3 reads TGTGCCAGCAGTTACCCCTTCAGCGGTCGTAATGAGCAGTTCTTC. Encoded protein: CASSYPFSGRNEQFF.

The CDR3 DNA reads as TGTGCCAGCAGCCGCTGGACAGGGGGAAACAATCAGCCCCAGCATTTT. Translating it yields CASSRWTGGNNQPQHF. J is TRBJ1-5 and V is TRBV5-8, with 10 bases aligning to TRBD1. Trimming at V came to 4 bases and at J to 3 bases, leaving 7 bases not matched to a gene. Germline V gives CDR1 SGHTS, CDR2 YDEGEE. CDR3 size: 16 residues.

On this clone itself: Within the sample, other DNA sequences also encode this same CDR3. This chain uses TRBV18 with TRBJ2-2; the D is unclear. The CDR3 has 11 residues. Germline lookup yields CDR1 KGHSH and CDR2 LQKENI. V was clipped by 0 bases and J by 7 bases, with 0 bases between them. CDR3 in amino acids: CASSPPGELFF. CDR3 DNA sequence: TGTGCCAGCTCACCACCCGGGGAGCTGTTTTTT.

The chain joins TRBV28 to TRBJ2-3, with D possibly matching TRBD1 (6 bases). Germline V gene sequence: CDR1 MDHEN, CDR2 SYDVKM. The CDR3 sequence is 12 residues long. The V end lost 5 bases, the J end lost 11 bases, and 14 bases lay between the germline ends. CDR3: CASSDRRARQYF. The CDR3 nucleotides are TGTGCCAGCAGTGACAGGCGGGCGAGGCAGTATTTT.

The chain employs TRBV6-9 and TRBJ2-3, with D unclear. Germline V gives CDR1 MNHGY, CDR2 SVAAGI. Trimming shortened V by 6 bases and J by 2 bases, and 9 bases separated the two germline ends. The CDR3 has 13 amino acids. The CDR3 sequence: CASRLDVTDTQYF. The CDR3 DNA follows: TGTGCCAGCAGGCTTGATGTCACAGATACGCAGTATTTT.

The CDR3 loop reads CASSRLTGLNGYTF. The CDR3 nucleotides read TGTGCCAGCAGTCGCCTGACAGGGTTGAATGGCTACACCTTC. The chain couples TRBV28 to TRBJ1-2, with TRBD1 matching over 7 bases. This CDR3 comprises 14 residues. Trimming removed 5 bases from V and 6 bases from J; junction bases left unmatched: 9. Germline CDR1 and CDR2: MDHEN and SYDVKM.

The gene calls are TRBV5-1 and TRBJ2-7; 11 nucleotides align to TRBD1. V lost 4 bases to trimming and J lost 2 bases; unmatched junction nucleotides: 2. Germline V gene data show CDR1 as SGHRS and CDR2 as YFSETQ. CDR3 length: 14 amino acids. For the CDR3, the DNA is TGCGCCAGCAGCGCGGACAGGGGGCCCTACGAGCAGTACTTC. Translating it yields CASSADRGPYEQYF.

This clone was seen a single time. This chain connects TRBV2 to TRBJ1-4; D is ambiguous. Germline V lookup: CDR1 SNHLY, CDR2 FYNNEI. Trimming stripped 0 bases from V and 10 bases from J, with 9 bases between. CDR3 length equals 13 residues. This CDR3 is CASSEAERGKLFF. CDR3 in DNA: TGTGCCAGCAGTGAAGCCGAACGGGGAAAACTGTTTTTT.

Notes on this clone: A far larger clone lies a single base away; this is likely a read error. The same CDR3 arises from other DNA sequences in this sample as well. Written as DNA, the CDR3 is TGTGCCAGCAGTGAGACTAGGGGGCTGAGCAATCAGCCCCAGCATTTT. It specifies CASSETRGLSNQPQHF. This chain uses TRBV6-1 with TRBJ1-5; 7 nucleotides match TRBD1. The CDR3 length is 16 residues. After removal of 3 bases from V and 1 base from J, the junction contained 6 bases not matched to a gene. In germline, CDR1 is MNHNS, CDR2 SASEGT.

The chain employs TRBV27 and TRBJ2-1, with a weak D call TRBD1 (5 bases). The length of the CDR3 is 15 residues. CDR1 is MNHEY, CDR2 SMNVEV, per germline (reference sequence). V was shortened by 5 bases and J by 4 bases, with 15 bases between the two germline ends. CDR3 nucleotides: TGTGCCAGCAGTCCCACCTTAGGGGCGTACAATGAGCAGTTCTTC. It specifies CASSPTLGAYNEQFF.

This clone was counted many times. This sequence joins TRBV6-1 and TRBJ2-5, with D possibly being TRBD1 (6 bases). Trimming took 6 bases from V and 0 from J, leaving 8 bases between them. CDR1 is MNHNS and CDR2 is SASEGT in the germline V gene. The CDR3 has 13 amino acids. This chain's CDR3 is CASSRQDQETQYF. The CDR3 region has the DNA TGTGCCAGCAGCCGACAGGACCAAGAGACCCAGTACTTC.

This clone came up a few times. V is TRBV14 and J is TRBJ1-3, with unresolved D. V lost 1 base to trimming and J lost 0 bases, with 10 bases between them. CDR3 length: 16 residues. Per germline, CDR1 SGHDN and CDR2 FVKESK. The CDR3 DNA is TGTGCCAGCAGCCAAGGGATCAGGAGCTCTGGAAACACCATATATTTT. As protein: CASSQGIRSSGNTIYF.

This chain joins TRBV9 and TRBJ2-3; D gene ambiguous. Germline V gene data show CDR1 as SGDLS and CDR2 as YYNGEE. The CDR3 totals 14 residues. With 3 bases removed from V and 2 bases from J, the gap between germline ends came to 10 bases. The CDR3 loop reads CASSAGFPTDTQYF. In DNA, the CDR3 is TGTGCCAGCAGCGCCGGGTTCCCCACAGATACGCAGTATTTT.

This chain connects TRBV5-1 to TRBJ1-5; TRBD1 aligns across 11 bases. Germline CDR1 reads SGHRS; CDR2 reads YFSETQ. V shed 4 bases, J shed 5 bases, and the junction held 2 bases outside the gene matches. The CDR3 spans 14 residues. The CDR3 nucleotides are TGCGCCAGCAGCCGGGGACAGGGGGATCAGCCCCAGCATTTT. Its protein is CASSRGQGDQPQHF.

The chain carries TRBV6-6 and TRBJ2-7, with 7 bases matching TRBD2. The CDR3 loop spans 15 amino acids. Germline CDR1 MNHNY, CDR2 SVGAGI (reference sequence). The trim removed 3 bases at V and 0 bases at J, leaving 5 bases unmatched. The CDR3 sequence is CASSYSSGISYEQYF. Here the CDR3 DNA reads TGTGCCAGCAGTTATTCGAGCGGGATCTCCTACGAGCAGTACTTC.

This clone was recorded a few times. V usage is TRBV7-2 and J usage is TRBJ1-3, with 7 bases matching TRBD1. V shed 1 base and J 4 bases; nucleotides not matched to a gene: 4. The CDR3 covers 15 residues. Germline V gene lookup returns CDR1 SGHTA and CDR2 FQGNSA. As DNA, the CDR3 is TGTGCCAGCAGCTTAGGACAGGGCACAGGAAACACCATATATTTT. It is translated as CASSLGQGTGNTIYF.

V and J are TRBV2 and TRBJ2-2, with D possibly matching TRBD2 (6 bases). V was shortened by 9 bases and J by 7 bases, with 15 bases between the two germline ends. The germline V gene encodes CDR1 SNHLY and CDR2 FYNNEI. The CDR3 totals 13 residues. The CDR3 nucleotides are TGTGCCAGTAGACTAGGGAAAGGCGGGGAGCTGTTTTTT. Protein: CASRLGKGGELFF.

The CDR3 DNA is TGCGCCAGCAGCTTGGGAAGGACTCCAACTAATGAAAAACTGTTTTTT. Protein sequence: CASSLGRTPTNEKLFF. The chain joins TRBV5-1 to TRBJ1-4; D is unclear. The V end lost 0 bases, the J end lost 0 bases, and 9 bases lay between the germline ends. Germline CDR1 SGHRS, CDR2 YFSETQ. CDR3 size: 16 residues.

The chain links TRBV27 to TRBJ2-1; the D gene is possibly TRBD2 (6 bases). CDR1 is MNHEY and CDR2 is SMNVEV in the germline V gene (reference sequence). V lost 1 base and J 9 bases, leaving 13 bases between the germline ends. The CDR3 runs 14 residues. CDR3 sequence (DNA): TGTGCCAGCAGTTTATTTGAGGAGGGGACTGAGCAGTTCTTC. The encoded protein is CASSLFEEGTEQFF.

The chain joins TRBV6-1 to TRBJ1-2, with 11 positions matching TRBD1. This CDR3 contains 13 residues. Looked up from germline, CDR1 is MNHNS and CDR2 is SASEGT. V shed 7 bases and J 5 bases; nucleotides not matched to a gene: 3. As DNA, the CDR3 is TGTGCCAGCACCCGGGACAGGGGGTATGGCTACACCTTC. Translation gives CASTRDRGYGYTF.

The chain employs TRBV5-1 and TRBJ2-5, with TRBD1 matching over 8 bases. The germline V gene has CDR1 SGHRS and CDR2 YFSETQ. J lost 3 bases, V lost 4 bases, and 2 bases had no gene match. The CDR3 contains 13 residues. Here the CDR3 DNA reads TGCGCCAGCAGCGACAGGGGTAAAGAGACCCAGTACTTC. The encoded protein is CASSDRGKETQYF.

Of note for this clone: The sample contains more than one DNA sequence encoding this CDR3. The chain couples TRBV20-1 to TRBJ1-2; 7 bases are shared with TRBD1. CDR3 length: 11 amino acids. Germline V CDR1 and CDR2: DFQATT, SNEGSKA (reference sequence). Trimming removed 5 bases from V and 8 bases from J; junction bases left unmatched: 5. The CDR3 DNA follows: TGCAGTGCTCGCCAGGGGGGAGGCTACACCTTC. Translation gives CSARQGGGYTF.

CDR3 in amino acids: CASTGINEKLFF. The CDR3 nucleotides read TGTGCCAGCACCGGAATAAATGAAAAACTGTTTTTT. The gene calls are TRBV13 and TRBJ1-4; D gene unclear. Germline loops: CDR1 PRHDT, CDR2 FYEKMQ (reference sequence). V lost 7 bases and J 5 bases, leaving 8 bases between the germline ends. This CDR3 region has 12 residues.

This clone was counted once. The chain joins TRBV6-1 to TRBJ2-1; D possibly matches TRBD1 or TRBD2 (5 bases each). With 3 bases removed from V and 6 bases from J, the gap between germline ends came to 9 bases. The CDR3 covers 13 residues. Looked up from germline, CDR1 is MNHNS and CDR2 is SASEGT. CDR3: CASSELGRNEQFF. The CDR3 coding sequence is TGTGCCAGCAGTGAGTTGGGACGCAATGAGCAGTTCTTC.

CDR3: CASSQGKGRETQYF. CDR3 nucleotide sequence: TGCGCCAGCAGCCAAGGAAAGGGAAGGGAGACCCAGTACTTC. The gene calls are TRBV4-1 and TRBJ2-5; D is uncertain. Trimming took off 1 base at V and 5 bases at J, with 11 bases between the two ends. There are 14 residues in the CDR3. Germline lookup yields CDR1 MGHRA and CDR2 YSYEKL.

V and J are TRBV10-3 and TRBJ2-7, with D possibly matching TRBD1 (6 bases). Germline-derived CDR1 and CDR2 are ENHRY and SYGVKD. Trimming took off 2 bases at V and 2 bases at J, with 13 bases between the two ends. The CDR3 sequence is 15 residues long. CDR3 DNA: TGTGCCATCAGTGAGAGAGGCAGGGGAGCCTACGAGCAGTACTTC. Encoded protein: CAISERGRGAYEQYF.

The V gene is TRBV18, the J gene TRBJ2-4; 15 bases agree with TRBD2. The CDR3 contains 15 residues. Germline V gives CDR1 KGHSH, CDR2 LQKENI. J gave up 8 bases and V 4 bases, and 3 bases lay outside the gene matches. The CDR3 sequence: CASSLGLAGGDIQYF. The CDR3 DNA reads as TGTGCCAGCTCACTCGGACTAGCGGGAGGGGACATTCAGTACTTC.

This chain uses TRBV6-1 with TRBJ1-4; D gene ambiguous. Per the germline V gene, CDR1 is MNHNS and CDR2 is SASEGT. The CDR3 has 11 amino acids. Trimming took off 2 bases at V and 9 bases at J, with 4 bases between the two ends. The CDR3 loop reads CASSETQKLFF. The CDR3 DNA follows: TGTGCCAGCAGTGAAACTCAAAAACTGTTTTTT.

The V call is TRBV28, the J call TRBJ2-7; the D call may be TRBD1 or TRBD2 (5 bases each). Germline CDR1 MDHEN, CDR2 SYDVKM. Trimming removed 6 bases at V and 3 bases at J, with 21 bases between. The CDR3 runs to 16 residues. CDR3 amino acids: CASSPRMLRGGYEQYF. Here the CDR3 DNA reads TGTGCCAGCAGCCCCCGAATGTTGAGGGGCGGCTACGAGCAGTACTTC. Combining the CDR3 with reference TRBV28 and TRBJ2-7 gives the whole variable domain DVKVTQSSRYLVKRTGEKVFLECVQDMDHENMFWYRQDPGLGLRLIYFSYDVKMKEKGDIPEGYSVSREKKERFSLILESASTNQTSMYLCASSPRMLRGGYEQYFGPGTRLTVT.